The present T cell receptor beta chain was sequenced within a study of cytomegalovirus exposure and HLA in healthy donors. Study-wide findings and caveats: In a later analysis, productive TCRs from donors in an Asian-associated ancestry cluster reportedly carried fewer N-insertions than the cohort mean. Most CMV-associated TCR beta chains appeared HLA-restricted in a later analysis. Being indistinguishable, some V segments were excluded, TRBV6-2 and TRBV6-3 among them.

A remark on this clone: The target antigen is unknown.

Primers for the PCR totalled 60 Vbeta and 13 Jbeta. Clones were read by immunoSEQ multiplex PCR, and TCRdb kept only the in-frame ones, dropping some. This sample's table reports roughly 78,000 clones. CDR3 length equals 14 residues. Deletions cut 4 bases from V and 8 bases from J, with 14 bases between. Germline loops: CDR1 ENHRY, CDR2 SYGVKD. This chain connects TRBV10-3 to TRBJ1-4; D is possibly TRBD1 (6 bases). The sequenced sample was PBMCs. This clonotype was sampled from a boy aged 5-17 years in good health and CMV-seronegative. The CDR3 loop reads CAISGERGGEKLFF. The CDR3 DNA follows: TGTGCCATCAGTGGAGAAAGGGGGGGAGAAAAACTGTTTTTT.